What follows are 32 T cell receptor beta chains derived from one specimen sequenced in a study of glioma-infiltrating T cells. The iRepertoire nested amplicon-rescue multiplex PCR amplified TCR alpha and beta CDR3s from RNA. TCRdb independently ran MiXCR on the multiplex PCR reads; one entry per CDR3 protein. The sample includes under 150,000 distinct CDR3 sequences, 24% seen only once; the top ten take around a quarter. Sequences were obtained from glioma tissue, nonneoplastic brain tissue, or PBMCs (not recorded which). These receptors all come from a human donor with low-grade glioma or glioblastoma, undergoing nonglioma brain surgery, or in good health (not recorded which).

This clonotype was counted at least ten times. The chain is built from TRBV20-1 and TRBJ2-5; the D is unclear. V lost 1 base, J lost 2 bases, and 11 bases lay in between. CDR3 size: 14 residues. Germline V gene sequence: CDR1 DFQATT, CDR2 SNEGSKA (reference sequence). The CDR3 spells CSARGAAIQETQYF. CDR3 sequence (DNA): TGCAGTGCTAGAGGGGCGGCGATACAAGAGACCCAGTACTTC.

There are many counts of this clonotype. The chain has TRBV20-1 and TRBJ2-5, with unresolved D. This CDR3 has 13 amino acids. Trimming removed 0 bases at V and 4 bases at J, with 9 bases between. Germline CDR1 and CDR2: DFQATT and SNEGSKA (reference sequence). The CDR3 loop reads CSARELLRETQYF. The CDR3 coding sequence is TGCAGTGCTAGAGAACTTTTGAGAGAGACCCAGTACTTC.

This chain joins TRBV11-2 and TRBJ2-7, with D maybe TRBD2 (7 bases). CDR1 is SGHAT, CDR2 FQNNGV, per germline. This CDR3 region has 12 residues. The CDR3 region is CASRGAGAQMDV. CDR3 nucleotide sequence: TGTGCCAGCAGGGGCGCGGGGGCCCAGATGGACGTC.

This clonotype was observed a few times. V is TRBV29-1 and J is TRBJ2-2; perhaps D is TRBD1 or TRBD2 (5 bases each). The CDR3 spans 11 residues. V shed 7 bases and J shed 4 bases, with 7 bases lying between them. Germline CDR1 is SQVTM and CDR2 is ANQGSEA. The CDR3 region has the DNA TGCAGCGCTGGGGGCACCGGGGAGCTGTTTTTT. Amino acid sequence: CSAGGTGELFF.

This rearrangement joins TRBV10-3 to TRBJ1-1, with unresolved D. The CDR3 spans 17 residues. V lost 0 bases to trimming and J lost 1 base, with 15 bases between them. CDR1 and CDR2 from the germline V gene are ENHRY and SYGVKD. CDR3 sequence reads: CAISESNLEAKNTEAFF. The CDR3 DNA is TGTGCCATCAGTGAGTCGAATCTGGAGGCTAAGAACACTGAAGCTTTCTTT.

The chain is built from TRBV9 and TRBJ1-5; D gene unclear. Germline CDR1 SGDLS, CDR2 YYNGEE. The CDR3 length is 14 residues. Trimming removed 3 bases from V and 0 bases from J, with 7 bases in between. The CDR3 DNA reads as TGTGCCAGCAGCGCAAGGTATAGCAATCAGCCCCAGCATTTT. Its protein product is CASSARYSNQPQHF. The whole variable domain, remainder taken from reference TRBV9 and TRBJ1-5, is DSGVTQTPKHLITATGQRVTLRCSPRSGDLSVYWYQQSLDQGLQFLIQYYNGEERAKGNILERFSAQQFPDLHSELNLSSLELGDSALYFCASSARYSNQPQHFGDGTRLSIL.

Ten or more counts support this clonotype. The J gene is TRBJ2-2, the V gene TRBV27; D call uncertain. Germline lookup yields CDR1 MNHEY and CDR2 SMNVEV (reference sequence). There are 14 residues in the CDR3. V was cut by 5 bases and J by 1 base, with 8 bases left in between. CDR3 amino acids: CASSPWRNTGELFF. The CDR3 region has the DNA TGTGCCAGCAGTCCATGGCGGAACACCGGGGAGCTGTTTTTT.

This clonotype was detected ten times or more. The chain employs TRBV12-3 or TRBV12-4 and TRBJ2-1, with a weak D call TRBD1 (5 bases). V was clipped by 2 bases and J by 7 bases, with 21 bases between them. The CDR3 covers 17 residues. Here the CDR3 reads CASSLITTTQGKNEQFF. CDR3 nucleotides: TGTGCCAGCAGTTTAATAACTACCACCCAGGGAAAGAATGAGCAGTTCTTC.

In its sample, this clonotype was seen many times. DNA for the CDR3: TGTGCCAGCAGTTTCAGACCCATGAACACTGAAGCTTTCTTT. This codes for CASSFRPMNTEAFF. This rearrangement joins TRBV27 to TRBJ1-1; D remains ambiguous. CDR1 is MNHEY and CDR2 is SMNVEV in the germline V gene (reference sequence). The V gene lost 3 bases and the J gene lost 0 bases, with 8 bases spanning the gap. The CDR3 runs to 14 residues.

The rearrangement joins TRBV19 to TRBJ2-2, with 10 bases that match TRBD1. This CDR3 has 16 amino acids. Losses at the gene ends were 7 bases for V and 4 bases for J; bases not matched to a gene: 9. Germline V gene sequence: CDR1 LNHDA, CDR2 SQIVND (reference sequence). CDR3 DNA: TGTGCCAGTAATCCGACAGGGGGCGTCGGCACCGGGGAGCTGTTTTTT. It codes for CASNPTGGVGTGELFF.

This clonotype was detected many times. The V call is TRBV6-1, the J call TRBJ2-5, with TRBD1 as a possible D gene (6 bases). This CDR3 region has 14 residues. Germline V gene lookup returns CDR1 MNHNS and CDR2 SASEGT. With 6 bases removed from V and 1 base from J, the gap between germline ends came to 12 bases. The CDR3, as DNA: TGTGCCAGCAGAAATCAGGGGTTCCAAGAGACCCAGTACTTC. It encodes CASRNQGFQETQYF.

The chain joins TRBV12-3 or TRBV12-4 to TRBJ1-2; tentative D call: TRBD1 (6 bases). The V gene lost 5 bases and the J gene lost 8 bases, with 15 bases spanning the gap. The CDR3 contains 13 residues. CDR3 nucleotide sequence: TGTGCCAGCAGTCCGCAACAGGGCTACGGCTACACCTTC. Amino acids: CASSPQQGYGYTF.

The V and J genes are TRBV7-7 and TRBJ1-4; possible D gene TRBD1, 6 bases. The length of the CDR3 is 17 residues. The germline V gene has CDR1 SSHAT and CDR2 FNYEAQ (reference sequence). The V end lost 6 bases, the J end lost 7 bases, and 24 bases lay between the germline ends. The CDR3 nucleotides are TGTGCCAGCAGTGAAGTTGGTCCTGGACAGACCCTTGAAAAACTGTTTTTT. This gives the protein CASSEVGPGQTLEKLFF.

This sequence joins TRBV2 and TRBJ1-6; D remains ambiguous. Deletions cut 5 bases from V and 7 bases from J, with 9 bases between. The CDR3 has 13 amino acids. CDR1 is SNHLY and CDR2 is FYNNEI in the germline V gene. This CDR3 is CASSRPMNSPLHF. The CDR3 DNA follows: TGTGCCAGCAGTAGACCGATGAATTCACCCCTCCACTTT.

The sample holds many counts of this clonotype. The chain couples TRBV19 to TRBJ1-5; D gene unclear. V lost 10 bases, J lost 2 bases, and 3 bases lay in between. The length of the CDR3 is 10 residues. Germline-derived CDR1 and CDR2 are LNHDA and SQIVND (reference sequence). This CDR3 is CATRNQPQHF. For the CDR3, the DNA is TGTGCCACCCGCAATCAGCCCCAGCATTTT.

The chain carries TRBV3-1 and TRBJ2-3; D may be TRBD1 (5 bases). CDR3 size: 16 residues. Germline CDR1 LGHDT, CDR2 YNNKEL (reference sequence). Trimming removed 5 bases at V and 4 bases at J, with 19 bases between. The CDR3 spells CASSSESVRAADTQYF. The CDR3 DNA is TGTGCCAGCAGCTCTGAAAGTGTCAGGGCGGCAGATACGCAGTATTTT.

In this sample, this clonotype turned up many times. The chain links TRBV20-1 to TRBJ2-7; D is unclear. Trimming left V 2 bases short and J 3 bases short, with 14 bases between. The germline V gene has CDR1 DFQATT and CDR2 SNEGSKA (reference sequence). CDR3 length: 14 residues. The CDR3 here is CSARPRLRDYEQYV. DNA for the CDR3: TGCAGTGCTAGACCTAGACTCAGAGACTACGAGCAGTACGTC.

In the case of this clonotype: A clone one base away is much larger, so this may be a read error. The rearrangement joins TRBV12-3 or TRBV12-4 to TRBJ2-1; D uncertain. The CDR3 runs 10 residues. Trimming left V 1 base short and J 15 bases short, with 7 bases between. In nucleotides, the CDR3 is TGTGCCAGCAGTTTAGGGTGGCTGTTCTTC. Translated: CASSLGWLFF.

The chain couples TRBV7-2 to TRBJ2-1, with 8 bases fitting TRBD2. Germline CDR1 SGHTA, CDR2 FQGNSA. There are 15 residues in the CDR3. J was trimmed by 3 bases and V by 5 bases; bases with no gene match: 6. The CDR3 sequence is CASSLTGLGYNEQFF. In DNA, the CDR3 is TGTGCCAGCAGCCTAACGGGACTAGGCTACAATGAGCAGTTCTTC.

This clonotype showed up just a few times. The V gene is TRBV3-1, the J gene TRBJ1-1; no clear D. Between the trimmed V and J ends, which lost 1 base and 4 bases, there was a span of 10 bases. Germline V gene data show CDR1 as LGHDT and CDR2 as YNNKEL (reference sequence). The CDR3 runs to 14 residues. The CDR3 nucleotides read TGTGCCAGCAGCCAAGGGGCTGGGGTCACTGAAGCTTTCTTT. Translation gives CASSQGAGVTEAFF.

This clonotype was observed a handful of times. This sequence may be a read error, since a much larger clone differs from it by one base. This chain links TRBV6-6 with TRBJ2-1, with D perhaps being TRBD1 or TRBD2 (5 bases each). The CDR3 consists of 15 residues. CDR1 and CDR2 (germline): MNHNY, SVGAGI (reference sequence). CDR3 DNA sequence: TGTGTCAGCAGTTACTCCGGGGCCGCCTACAATGAGCAGTTCTTC. This translates into CVSSYSGAAYNEQFF.

This clonotype was counted between two and nine times. The J gene is TRBJ1-2, the V gene TRBV7-2, with 10 nucleotides matching TRBD1. The germline CDR1 and CDR2 sequences are SGHTA and FQGNSA. This CDR3 is built from 16 residues. V was pared by 5 bases and J by 3 bases, with 9 bases of the junction left unmatched. This CDR3 reads CASSPRTGGTYYGYTF. The CDR3, as DNA: TGTGCCAGCAGCCCCAGGACAGGGGGAACGTACTATGGCTACACCTTC.

V gene TRBV30 combines with J gene TRBJ2-1; TRBD2 aligns across 10 bases. CDR1 is GTSNPN and CDR2 is SVGIG in the germline V gene (reference sequence). The CDR3 consists of 16 residues. V lost 2 bases to trimming and J lost 2 bases; unmatched junction nucleotides: 6. The CDR3 is CAWSPLSGGAYNEQFF. In nucleotides, the CDR3 is TGTGCCTGGAGTCCCCTCAGCGGGGGGGCCTACAATGAGCAGTTCTTC.

This clonotype was seen only a few times. The V gene is TRBV6-1, the J gene TRBJ2-1, with 12 bases matching TRBD2. V gave up 6 bases and J gave up 5 bases; unmatched junction bases: 5. CDR1 is MNHNS, CDR2 SASEGT, per germline. The CDR3 has 15 amino acids. CDR3 protein: CASRSRTSGDNEQFF. The CDR3 DNA reads TGTGCCAGCAGGTCCCGGACTAGCGGGGACAATGAGCAGTTCTTC.

This clonotype has more than one count but fewer than ten. The chain combines TRBV19 with TRBJ2-1; the match to TRBD1 covers 7 bases. J gave up 0 bases and V 8 bases, and 4 bases lay outside the gene matches. The CDR3 extends over 14 amino acids. Germline loops: CDR1 LNHDA, CDR2 SQIVND (reference sequence). This CDR3 reads CASGDRVSYNEQFF. The CDR3 DNA is TGTGCCAGTGGAGACAGGGTCTCCTACAATGAGCAGTTCTTC.

This clonotype showed up just a few times. The chain couples TRBV6-1 to TRBJ2-2; TRBD2 might be the D (6 bases). CDR3 length equals 14 residues. Trimming took off 7 bases at V and 1 base at J, with 10 bases between the two ends. Germline values: CDR1 MNHNS, CDR2 SASEGT. The CDR3: CASNAAGNTGELFF. The CDR3 DNA is TGTGCCAGCAATGCAGCGGGGAACACCGGGGAGCTGTTTTTT.

Points on this clonotype: An end of the junction differs from the germline gene, which may be a read error. V is TRBV7-7 and J is TRBJ2-1, with 11 bases matching TRBD2. The V gene's germline CDR1 is SSHAT and CDR2 FNYEAQ (reference sequence). CDR3 size: 16 residues. CDR3 residues: CASRSASGGPYNEQFF. CDR3 nucleotide sequence: TGTGCTAGCAGGTCAGCTAGCGGGGGGCCGTACAATGAGCAGTTCTTC.

There are a few counts of this clonotype. V gene TRBV24-1 combines with J gene TRBJ2-3, with unresolved D. This CDR3 comprises 13 residues. Trimming took off 3 bases at V and 8 bases at J, with 11 bases between the two ends. CDR1 is KGHDR, CDR2 SFDVKD, per germline. CDR3 sequence reads: CATSDPSVRTQYF. CDR3 nucleotides: TGTGCCACCAGTGATCCCTCGGTCCGTACGCAGTATTTT.

In this sample, this clonotype turned up a few times. The V call is TRBV28, the J call TRBJ2-1; 8 positions match TRBD1. CDR3 length: 15 residues. After removal of 5 bases from V and 4 bases from J, the junction contained 7 bases not matched to a gene. The germline gives CDR1 MDHEN, CDR2 SYDVKM. The CDR3 protein is CASSGQGVLYNEQFF. The CDR3 region has the DNA TGTGCCAGCAGTGGACAGGGCGTCCTATACAATGAGCAGTTCTTC.

This clonotype is termed medium-sized (0.01 to 0.1%). The chain employs TRBV6-1 and TRBJ2-1, with D perhaps TRBD2 (5 bases). Germline lookup yields CDR1 MNHNS and CDR2 SASEGT. The CDR3 covers 12 residues. The V and J ends lost 5 bases and 8 bases respectively, with 10 bases between them. CDR3 sequence (DNA): TGTGCCAGCAGTTATACTAGGTATGAGCAGTTCTTC. Translated, it gives CASSYTRYEQFF.

This clonotype was seen more than once but under ten times. The J gene is TRBJ1-5, the V gene TRBV20-1; tentative D call: TRBD1 (6 bases). The germline V gene has CDR1 DFQATT and CDR2 SNEGSKA (reference sequence). V lost 0 bases and J lost 6, with 21 bases in between. The CDR3 length is 17 residues. The CDR3 nucleotides read TGCAGTGCTAGAGATTTGCAGCGGACAGCGATGGGTCAGCCCCAGCATTTT. It codes for CSARDLQRTAMGQPQHF.

Ten or more counts support this clonotype. The chain has TRBV7-9 and TRBJ2-7; no firm D call. The germline gives CDR1 SEHNR, CDR2 FQNEAQ (reference sequence). The CDR3 sequence is 12 residues long. V lost 5 bases and J 2 bases, leaving 7 bases between the germline ends. CDR3 loop: CASSHGTYEQYV. Here the CDR3 DNA reads TGTGCCAGCAGCCATGGGACCTACGAGCAGTACGTC.